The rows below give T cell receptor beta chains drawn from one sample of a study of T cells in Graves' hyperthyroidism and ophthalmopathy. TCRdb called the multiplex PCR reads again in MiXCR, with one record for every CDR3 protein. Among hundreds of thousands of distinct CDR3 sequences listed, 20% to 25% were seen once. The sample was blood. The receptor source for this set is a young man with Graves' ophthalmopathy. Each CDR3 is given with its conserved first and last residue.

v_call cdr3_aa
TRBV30 CAWSRSGSRSDTQYF
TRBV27 CASREGGGELFF
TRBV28 CASSQTSGRHYEQYF
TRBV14 CASSPKVRLAGGPDTQYF
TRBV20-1 CSATGTSGRKDKNIQYF
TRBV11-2 CASSLDLGNEQFF
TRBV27 CASSLSARQPQHF
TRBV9 CASSVEGTSEAFF
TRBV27 CASRRQGRGQPQHF
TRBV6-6 CASSYSPGGRNTEAFF
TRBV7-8 CASSPRGSGTDTQYF
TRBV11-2 CASSPLGGSQETQYF
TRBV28 CASSARRAMNTEAFF
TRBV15 CATRVQGLVGELFF
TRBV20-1 CSARYLGNNEQFF
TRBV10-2 CASLSDRVSKNIQYF
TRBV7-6 CASSLVEYTGELFF
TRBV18 CASSPGLSYGYTF
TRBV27 CASSPGFSGRGYEQFF